The sequence of this T cell receptor beta chain was determined in a study of T cell responses to AZD1222 COVID-19 vaccine. Whole-study results and caveats: Donors skewed white British and female; clonal diversity was possibly underestimated.

As to this clone: Its antigen is still unknown.

TCRdb keeps only in-frame clones here, not all; method: immunoSEQ multiplex PCR. The table includes 90,000 to 100,000 clones, about 89% detected once. In germline, CDR1 is SGHAT, CDR2 FQNNGV. CDR3 length: 16 residues. V lost 5 bases and J 6 bases, leaving 22 bases between the germline ends. This chain connects TRBV11-2 to TRBJ1-1, with D perhaps matching TRBD1 (5 bases). The sequence was collected from an adult in good health. Source: peripheral blood, taken on day 0 of AZD1222 vaccination. For the CDR3, the DNA is TGTGCCAGCAGCGGTACCGGGGCCCGTCTAACCCCTGAAGCTTTCTTT. Its protein is CASSGTGARLTPEAFF.